The rows below give T cell receptor beta chains drawn from one sample of a study of shared clonotypes between healthy human individuals. The method was immunoSEQ multiplex PCR; TCRdb's version includes in-frame clones alone and lacks a portion of them. The table lists over 2 million clones, around 93% of them singletons, with 0.37% in the top ten. The material sequenced was naive CD4+ T cells from PBMCs. All receptors come from a young man in good health. Some clones in this sample may be carry-over from other donors' samples. Each CDR3 is given with its conserved first and last residue. The order of the fields is D gene, J gene, V gene, clone size, CDR3 protein, CDR3 DNA. A D gene is named only where the DNA matches it firmly. Not every row has a clone size; where given, it reads once, few, many or a size class.

d_call: TRBD1; j_call: TRBJ1-5; v_call: TRBV5-1; clone_size: NA; cdr3_aa: CASSLPKEAGGPVSNQPQHF; cdr3_nt: TGCGCCAGCAGCTTGCCAAAGGAGGCAGGGGGCCCCGTAAGCAATCAGCCCCAGCATTTT
d_call: NA; j_call: TRBJ2-2; v_call: TRBV27; clone_size: NA; cdr3_aa: CASSLRDTGELFF; cdr3_nt: TGTGCCAGCAGTTTAAGGGACACCGGGGAGCTGTTTTTT
d_call: TRBD2; j_call: TRBJ2-3; v_call: TRBV5-4; clone_size: NA; cdr3_aa: CASSEGGLAGSTDTQYF; cdr3_nt: TGTGCCAGCAGCGAAGGGGGACTAGCGGGAAGCACAGATACGCAGTATTTT
d_call: NA; j_call: TRBJ1-1; v_call: TRBV19; clone_size: NA; cdr3_aa: CASKAPLRPKTEAFF; cdr3_nt: TGTGCCAGTAAAGCACCTCTTCGCCCGAAGACTGAAGCTTTCTTT
d_call: NA; j_call: TRBJ2-4; v_call: TRBV5-1; clone_size: NA; cdr3_aa: CASSFEPPVAKNIQYF; cdr3_nt: TGCGCCAGCAGCTTCGAGCCCCCCGTAGCCAAAAACATTCAGTACTTC
d_call: TRBD1; j_call: TRBJ2-1; v_call: TRBV5-1; clone_size: NA; cdr3_aa: CASSLGRDRSINEQFF; cdr3_nt: TGCGCCAGCAGCTTGGGCCGGGACAGGTCAATCAATGAGCAGTTCTTC
d_call: NA; j_call: TRBJ1-2; v_call: TRBV28; clone_size: NA; cdr3_aa: CASTPGTYGYTF; cdr3_nt: TGTGCCAGCACCCCAGGGACCTATGGCTACACCTTC
d_call: NA; j_call: TRBJ2-5; v_call: TRBV19; clone_size: NA; cdr3_aa: CASLSPGETQYF; cdr3_nt: TGTGCCAGCTTAAGCCCCGGAGAGACCCAGTACTTC
d_call: NA; j_call: TRBJ2-6; v_call: TRBV7-8; clone_size: NA; cdr3_aa: CASSLRRTSTTLSGANVLTF; cdr3_nt: TGTGCCAGCAGCTTACGTCGGACATCGACTACCCTTTCTGGGGCCAACGTCCTGACTTTC
d_call: TRBD2; j_call: TRBJ2-5; v_call: TRBV7-3; clone_size: NA; cdr3_aa: CASSLKGQGLAGGETQYF; cdr3_nt: TGTGCCAGCAGCTTAAAGGGACAGGGACTAGCGGGAGGAGAGACCCAGTACTTC
d_call: NA; j_call: TRBJ2-5; v_call: TRBV5-4; clone_size: NA; cdr3_aa: CASSYLGSETQYF; cdr3_nt: TGTGCCAGCAGCTATCTGGGTTCGGAGACCCAGTACTTC
d_call: NA; j_call: TRBJ1-3; v_call: TRBV28; clone_size: once; cdr3_aa: CASSVWGNTIYF; cdr3_nt: TGTGCCAGCAGCGTATGGGGAAACACCATATATTTT
d_call: TRBD1; j_call: TRBJ1-5; v_call: TRBV7-9; clone_size: NA; cdr3_aa: CASSSRQGVLGPQHF; cdr3_nt: TGTGCCAGCAGCTCTCGACAGGGGGTATTGGGGCCCCAGCATTTT
d_call: NA; j_call: TRBJ1-2; v_call: TRBV5-8; clone_size: NA; cdr3_aa: CASSAHGGDYGYTF; cdr3_nt: TGTGCCAGCAGCGCCCACGGGGGGGACTATGGCTACACCTTC
d_call: TRBD1; j_call: TRBJ2-7; v_call: TRBV7-2; clone_size: NA; cdr3_aa: CASSTDRGDEQYF; cdr3_nt: TGTGCCAGCAGTACGGACAGGGGTGACGAGCAGTACTTC
d_call: NA; j_call: TRBJ2-5; v_call: TRBV4-3; clone_size: NA; cdr3_aa: CASSQRTGETQYF; cdr3_nt: TGCGCCAGCAGCCAACGAACAGGAGAGACCCAGTACTTC
d_call: TRBD2; j_call: TRBJ2-2; v_call: TRBV19; clone_size: NA; cdr3_aa: CASKSGGRAFWDTGELFF; cdr3_nt: TGTGCCAGTAAAAGTGGCGGGAGGGCCTTTTGGGACACCGGGGAGCTGTTTTTT
d_call: NA; j_call: TRBJ2-1; v_call: TRBV7-8; clone_size: NA; cdr3_aa: CASRSYNEQFF; cdr3_nt: TGTGCCAGCAGATCCTACAATGAGCAGTTCTTC
d_call: NA; j_call: TRBJ2-3; v_call: TRBV28; clone_size: NA; cdr3_aa: CASSRAGGGRTDTQYF; cdr3_nt: TGTGCCAGCAGCCGGGCGGGTGGCGGACGAACAGATACGCAGTATTTT
d_call: TRBD1; j_call: TRBJ2-1; v_call: TRBV18; clone_size: NA; cdr3_aa: CASSPGQGDYNEQFF; cdr3_nt: TGTGCCAGCTCACCCGGCCAGGGGGACTACAATGAGCAGTTCTTC
d_call: TRBD2; j_call: TRBJ2-2; v_call: TRBV13; clone_size: NA; cdr3_aa: CASSASSGRASGELFF; cdr3_nt: TGTGCCAGCAGCGCCTCTAGCGGGAGGGCCTCCGGGGAGCTGTTTTTT
d_call: NA; j_call: TRBJ2-4; v_call: TRBV11-2; clone_size: NA; cdr3_aa: CASSLEAQNIQYF; cdr3_nt: TGTGCCAGCAGCTTAGAGGCCCAAAACATTCAGTACTTC
d_call: NA; j_call: TRBJ2-7; v_call: TRBV6-1; clone_size: NA; cdr3_aa: CASSEKVVSLPYYEQYF; cdr3_nt: TGTGCCAGCAGTGAAAAGGTAGTCAGCCTGCCCTACTACGAGCAGTACTTC
d_call: TRBD2; j_call: TRBJ2-1; v_call: TRBV29-1; clone_size: once; cdr3_aa: CSAGAGSYNEQFF; cdr3_nt: TGCAGCGCCGGAGCGGGATCGTACAATGAGCAGTTCTTC
d_call: TRBD1; j_call: TRBJ2-5; v_call: TRBV28; clone_size: NA; cdr3_aa: CASSVGTAQETQYF; cdr3_nt: TGTGCCAGCAGCGTTGGGACAGCGCAAGAGACCCAGTACTTC
d_call: NA; j_call: TRBJ2-2; v_call: TRBV28; clone_size: few; cdr3_aa: CASSGTNTGELFF; cdr3_nt: TGTGCCAGCAGTGGTACGAACACCGGGGAGCTGTTTTTT
d_call: TRBD1; j_call: TRBJ2-3; v_call: TRBV5-4; clone_size: few; cdr3_aa: CASSLGTGSDTQYF; cdr3_nt: TGTGCCAGCAGCTTGGGGACAGGGTCAGATACGCAGTATTTT
d_call: NA; j_call: TRBJ1-3; v_call: TRBV11-2; clone_size: NA; cdr3_aa: CASSPIQGPGNTIYF; cdr3_nt: TGTGCCAGCAGCCCCATCCAAGGTCCTGGAAACACCATATATTTT
d_call: NA; j_call: TRBJ2-2; v_call: TRBV6-5; clone_size: NA; cdr3_aa: CASSRQGVVTGELFF; cdr3_nt: TGTGCCAGCAGTAGACAAGGGGTGGTCACCGGGGAGCTGTTTTTT
d_call: NA; j_call: TRBJ1-3; v_call: TRBV9; clone_size: NA; cdr3_aa: CASSPHPGTGNTIYF; cdr3_nt: TGTGCCAGCAGCCCCCATCCCGGGACAGGAAACACCATATATTTT
d_call: NA; j_call: TRBJ1-5; v_call: TRBV15; clone_size: NA; cdr3_aa: CATSRDGGGQPQHF; cdr3_nt: TGTGCCACCAGCAGGGACGGGGGGGGTCAGCCCCAGCATTTT
d_call: NA; j_call: TRBJ2-7; v_call: TRBV7-9; clone_size: NA; cdr3_aa: CASSRQTTYEQYF; cdr3_nt: TGTGCCAGCAGTCGACAGACGACCTACGAGCAGTACTTC
d_call: NA; j_call: TRBJ2-6; v_call: TRBV5-4; clone_size: NA; cdr3_aa: CASSLDLVTVSGANVLTF; cdr3_nt: TGTGCCAGCAGCTTAGACCTCGTGACAGTCTCTGGGGCCAACGTCCTGACTTTC
d_call: TRBD1; j_call: TRBJ2-7; v_call: TRBV7-8; clone_size: NA; cdr3_aa: CASSSTGTGPPEQYF; cdr3_nt: TGTGCCAGCAGCTCAACCGGGACAGGGCCTCCCGAGCAGTACTTC
d_call: TRBD1; j_call: TRBJ2-6; v_call: TRBV28; clone_size: NA; cdr3_aa: CASSLTGGGYSGANVLTF; cdr3_nt: TGTGCCAGCAGTTTGACAGGGGGTGGATACTCTGGGGCCAACGTCCTGACTTTC
d_call: NA; j_call: TRBJ1-4; v_call: TRBV5-1; clone_size: NA; cdr3_aa: CASSETGPTTNEKLFF; cdr3_nt: TGCGCCAGCAGCGAGACAGGACCTACAACTAATGAAAAACTGTTTTTT
d_call: NA; j_call: TRBJ2-1; v_call: TRBV2; clone_size: NA; cdr3_aa: CASRYGEQFF; cdr3_nt: TGTGCCAGCAGGTACGGTGAGCAGTTCTTC
d_call: TRBD2; j_call: TRBJ2-7; v_call: TRBV18; clone_size: NA; cdr3_aa: CASSPLGGTAVTYEQYF; cdr3_nt: TGTGCCAGCTCACCACTCGGGGGGACGGCGGTCACCTACGAGCAGTACTTC
d_call: NA; j_call: TRBJ1-4; v_call: TRBV5-4; clone_size: NA; cdr3_aa: CASSFWEAWGASATNEKLFF; cdr3_nt: TGTGCCAGCAGCTTTTGGGAGGCTTGGGGGGCCTCTGCAACTAATGAAAAACTGTTTTTT
d_call: TRBD2; j_call: TRBJ2-1; v_call: TRBV28; clone_size: NA; cdr3_aa: CASSSPGTSVNEQFF; cdr3_nt: TGTGCCAGCAGTTCTCCCGGGACTAGCGTGAATGAGCAGTTCTTC
d_call: NA; j_call: TRBJ2-2; v_call: TRBV10-3; clone_size: NA; cdr3_aa: CAISKRGPGANTGELFF; cdr3_nt: TGTGCCATCAGTAAGAGAGGGCCAGGGGCAAACACCGGGGAGCTGTTTTTT
d_call: NA; j_call: TRBJ2-7; v_call: TRBV30; clone_size: NA; cdr3_aa: CAWSVFRGLERDRYEQYF; cdr3_nt: TGTGCCTGGAGTGTATTTAGGGGGCTCGAGCGGGACAGATACGAGCAGTACTTC
d_call: NA; j_call: TRBJ1-1; v_call: TRBV6-1; clone_size: NA; cdr3_aa: CASSERGTNTEAFF; cdr3_nt: TGTGCCAGCAGTGAAAGGGGGACGAACACTGAAGCTTTCTTT
d_call: NA; j_call: TRBJ2-3; v_call: TRBV28; clone_size: NA; cdr3_aa: CASTPFWGVGTDTQYF; cdr3_nt: TGTGCCAGCACCCCGTTTTGGGGAGTCGGCACAGATACGCAGTATTTT
d_call: NA; j_call: TRBJ2-5; v_call: TRBV7-9; clone_size: NA; cdr3_aa: CASSLPRGHQETQYF; cdr3_nt: TGTGCCAGCAGCTTACCCAGGGGACACCAAGAGACCCAGTACTTC